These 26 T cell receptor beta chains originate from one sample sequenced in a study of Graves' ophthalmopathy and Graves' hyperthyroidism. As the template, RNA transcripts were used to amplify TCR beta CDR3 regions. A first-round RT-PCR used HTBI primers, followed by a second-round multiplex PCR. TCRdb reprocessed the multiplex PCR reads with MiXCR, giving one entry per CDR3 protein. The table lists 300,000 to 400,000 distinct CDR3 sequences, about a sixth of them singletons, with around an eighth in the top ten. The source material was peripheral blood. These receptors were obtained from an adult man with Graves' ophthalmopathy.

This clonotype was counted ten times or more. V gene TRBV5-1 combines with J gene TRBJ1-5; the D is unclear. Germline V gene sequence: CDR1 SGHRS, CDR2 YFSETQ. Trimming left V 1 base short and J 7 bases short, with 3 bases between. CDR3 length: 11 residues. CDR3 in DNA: TGCGCCAGCAGCTTGAGGCAGCCCCAGCATTTT. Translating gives CASSLRQPQHF. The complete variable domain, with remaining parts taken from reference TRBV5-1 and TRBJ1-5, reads KAGVTQTPRYLIKTRGQQVTLSCSPISGHRSVSWYQQTPGQGLQFLFEYFSETQRNKGNFPGRFSGRQFSNSRSEMNVSTLELGDSALYLCASSLRQPQHFGDGTRLSIL.

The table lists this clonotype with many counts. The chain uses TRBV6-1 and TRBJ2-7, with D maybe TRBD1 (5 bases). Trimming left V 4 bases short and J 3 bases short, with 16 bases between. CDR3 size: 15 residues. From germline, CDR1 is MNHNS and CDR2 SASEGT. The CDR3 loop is CASSVFQGPIYEQYF. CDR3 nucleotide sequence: TGTGCCAGCAGTGTTTTCCAGGGTCCTATCTACGAGCAGTACTTC.

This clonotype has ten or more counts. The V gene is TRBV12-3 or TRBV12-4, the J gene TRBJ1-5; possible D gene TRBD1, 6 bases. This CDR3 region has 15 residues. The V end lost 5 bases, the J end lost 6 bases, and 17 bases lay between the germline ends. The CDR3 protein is CASSATGSGGQPQHF. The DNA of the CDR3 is TGTGCCAGCAGTGCCACAGGGAGCGGAGGTCAGCCCCAGCATTTT.

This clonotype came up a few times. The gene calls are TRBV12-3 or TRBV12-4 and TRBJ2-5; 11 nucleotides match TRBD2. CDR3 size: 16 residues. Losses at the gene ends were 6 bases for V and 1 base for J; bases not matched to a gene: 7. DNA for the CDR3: TGTGCCAGCAGCCGACGACTAGCGGGGCGCCAAGAGACCCAGTACTTC. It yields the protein CASSRRLAGRQETQYF.

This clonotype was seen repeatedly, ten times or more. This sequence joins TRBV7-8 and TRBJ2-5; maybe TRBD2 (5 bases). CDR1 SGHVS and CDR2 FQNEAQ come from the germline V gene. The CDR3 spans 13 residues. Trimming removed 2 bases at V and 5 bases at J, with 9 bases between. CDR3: CASSLKRRETQYF. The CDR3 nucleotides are TGTGCCAGCAGCTTAAAGAGGAGGGAGACCCAGTACTTC.

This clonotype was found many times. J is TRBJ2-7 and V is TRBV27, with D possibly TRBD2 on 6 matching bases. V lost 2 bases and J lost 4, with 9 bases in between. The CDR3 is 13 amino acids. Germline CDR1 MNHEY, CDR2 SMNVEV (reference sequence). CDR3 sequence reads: CASSLSSGYEQYF. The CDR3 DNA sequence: TGTGCCAGCAGTTTAAGTAGCGGTTACGAGCAGTACTTC.

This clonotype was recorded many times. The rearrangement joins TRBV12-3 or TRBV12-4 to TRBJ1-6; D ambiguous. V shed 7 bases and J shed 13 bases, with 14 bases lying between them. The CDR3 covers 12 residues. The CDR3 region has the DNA TGTGCCAGCATAGGAGGTGGAGGCCCCCTCCACTTT. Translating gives CASIGGGGPLHF.

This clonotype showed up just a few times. DNA of the CDR3: TGTGCCAGCAGTTTACCACTCCACAGGGGGCGCCGGCAGCCCCAGCATTTT. The encoded protein is CASSLPLHRGRRQPQHF. The rearrangement uses TRBV6-2 or TRBV6-3 and TRBJ1-5; TRBD1 matches at 9 bases. J lost 7 bases, V lost 4 bases, and 14 bases had no gene match. Germline lookup yields CDR1 MNHEY and CDR2 SVGEGT. CDR3 length: 17 residues.

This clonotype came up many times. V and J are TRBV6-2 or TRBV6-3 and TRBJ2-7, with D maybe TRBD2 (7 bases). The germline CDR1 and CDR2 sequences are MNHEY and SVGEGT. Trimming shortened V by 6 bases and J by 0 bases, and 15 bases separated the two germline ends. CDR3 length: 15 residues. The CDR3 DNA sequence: TGTGCCAGCAGACTATGGGGGGGCTCCTCCTACGAGCAGTACTTC. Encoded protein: CASRLWGGSSYEQYF.

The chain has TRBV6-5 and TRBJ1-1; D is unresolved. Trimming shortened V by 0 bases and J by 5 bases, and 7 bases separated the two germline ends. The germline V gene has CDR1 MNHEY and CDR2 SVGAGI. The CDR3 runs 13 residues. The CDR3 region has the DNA TGTGCCAGCAGTTACTCGTTACAGACTGAAGCTTTCTTT. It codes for CASSYSLQTEAFF.

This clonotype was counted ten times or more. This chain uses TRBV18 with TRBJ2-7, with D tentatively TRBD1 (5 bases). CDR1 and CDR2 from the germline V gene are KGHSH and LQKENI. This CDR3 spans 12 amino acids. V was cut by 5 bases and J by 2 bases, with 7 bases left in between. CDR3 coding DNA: TGTGCCAGCTCAGCGGACACCTACGAGCAGTACTTC. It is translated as CASSADTYEQYF.

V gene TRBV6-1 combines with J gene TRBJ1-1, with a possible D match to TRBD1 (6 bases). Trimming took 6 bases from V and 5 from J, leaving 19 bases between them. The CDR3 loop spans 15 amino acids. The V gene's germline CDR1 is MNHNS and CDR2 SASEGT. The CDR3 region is CASRNSGARGTEAFF. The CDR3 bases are TGTGCCAGCAGGAACTCAGGGGCCCGAGGGACTGAAGCTTTCTTT.

CDR3 in amino acids: CASSPYLTGLENIQYF. CDR3 bases: TGTGCCAGCAGTCCGTACCTCACAGGGTTGGAAAACATTCAGTACTTC. The J gene is TRBJ2-4, the V gene TRBV27; D possibly corresponds to TRBD1 (6 bases). CDR1 and CDR2 (germline): MNHEY, SMNVEV (reference sequence). V was shortened by 5 bases and J by 5 bases, with 19 bases between the two germline ends. The CDR3 is 16 residues long.

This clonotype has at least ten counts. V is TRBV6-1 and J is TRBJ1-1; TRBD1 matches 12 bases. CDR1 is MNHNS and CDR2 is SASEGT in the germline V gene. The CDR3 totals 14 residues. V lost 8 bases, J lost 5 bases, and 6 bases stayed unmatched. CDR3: CASARDRGRTEAFF. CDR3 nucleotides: TGTGCCAGCGCCCGGGACAGGGGGCGGACTGAAGCTTTCTTT.

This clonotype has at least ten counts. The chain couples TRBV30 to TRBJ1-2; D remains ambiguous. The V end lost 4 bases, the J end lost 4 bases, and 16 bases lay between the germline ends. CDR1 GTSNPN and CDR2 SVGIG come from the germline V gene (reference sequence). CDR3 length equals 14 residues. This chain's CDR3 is CAWTAEYDGYGYTF. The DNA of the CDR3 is TGTGCCTGGACAGCCGAATACGACGGCTATGGCTACACCTTC. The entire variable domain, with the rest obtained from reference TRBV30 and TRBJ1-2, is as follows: SQTIHQWPATLVQPVGSPLSLECTVEGTSNPNLYWYRQAAGRGLQLLFYSVGIGQISSEVPQNLSASRPQDRQFILSSKKLLLSDSGFYLCAWTAEYDGYGYTFGSGTRLTVV.

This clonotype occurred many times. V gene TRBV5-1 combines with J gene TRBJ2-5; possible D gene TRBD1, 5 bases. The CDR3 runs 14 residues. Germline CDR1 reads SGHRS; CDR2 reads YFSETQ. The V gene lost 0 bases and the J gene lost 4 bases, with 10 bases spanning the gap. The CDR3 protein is CASSLGAGLETQYF. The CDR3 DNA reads TGCGCCAGCAGCTTGGGTGCAGGGTTAGAGACCCAGTACTTC.

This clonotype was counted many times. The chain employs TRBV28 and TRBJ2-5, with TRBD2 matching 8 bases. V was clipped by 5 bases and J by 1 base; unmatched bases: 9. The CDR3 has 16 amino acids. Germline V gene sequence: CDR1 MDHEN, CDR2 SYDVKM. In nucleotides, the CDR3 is TGTGCCAGCAGTGGCTTCGAGCGGGGGCTCCAAGAGACCCAGTACTTC. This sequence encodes CASSGFERGLQETQYF.

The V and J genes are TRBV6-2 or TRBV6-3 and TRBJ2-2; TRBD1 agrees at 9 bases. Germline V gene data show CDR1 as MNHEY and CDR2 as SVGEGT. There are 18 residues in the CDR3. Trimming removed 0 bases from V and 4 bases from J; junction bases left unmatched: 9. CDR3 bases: TGTGCCAGCAGTTACTCGAGGGACAGGGCGACGTTCACCGGGGAGCTGTTTTTT. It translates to CASSYSRDRATFTGELFF.

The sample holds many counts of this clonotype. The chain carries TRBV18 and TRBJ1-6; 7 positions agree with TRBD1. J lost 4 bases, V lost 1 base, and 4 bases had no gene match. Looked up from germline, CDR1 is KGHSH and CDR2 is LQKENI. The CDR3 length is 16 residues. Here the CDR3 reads CASSPQGQPYNSPLHF. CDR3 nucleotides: TGTGCCAGCTCACCACAGGGACAGCCGTATAATTCACCCCTCCACTTT.

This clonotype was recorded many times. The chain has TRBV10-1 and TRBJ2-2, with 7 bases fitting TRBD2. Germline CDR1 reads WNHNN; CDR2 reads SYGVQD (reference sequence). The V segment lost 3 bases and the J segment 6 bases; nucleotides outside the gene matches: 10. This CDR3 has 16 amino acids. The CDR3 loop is CASSDPGGLQSGELFF. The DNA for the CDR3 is TGCGCCAGCAGTGACCCCGGGGGGTTACAGTCCGGGGAGCTGTTTTTT.

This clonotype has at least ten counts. CDR3 nucleotides: TGTGCCAGCACTGACAGACTCGTCTATGGCTACACCTTC. It translates to CASTDRLVYGYTF. The rearrangement joins TRBV6-2 or TRBV6-3 to TRBJ1-2; D is possibly TRBD1 (5 bases). V was clipped by 7 bases and J by 4 bases, with 13 bases between them. Germline values: CDR1 MNHEY, CDR2 SVGEGT. The CDR3 has 13 amino acids.

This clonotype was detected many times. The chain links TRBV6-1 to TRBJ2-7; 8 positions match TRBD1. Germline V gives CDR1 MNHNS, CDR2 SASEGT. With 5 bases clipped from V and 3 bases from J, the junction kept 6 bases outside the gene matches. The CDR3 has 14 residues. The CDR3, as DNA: TGTGCCAGCAGTCCGGACAGGGTTAACTACGAGCAGTACTTC. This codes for CASSPDRVNYEQYF.

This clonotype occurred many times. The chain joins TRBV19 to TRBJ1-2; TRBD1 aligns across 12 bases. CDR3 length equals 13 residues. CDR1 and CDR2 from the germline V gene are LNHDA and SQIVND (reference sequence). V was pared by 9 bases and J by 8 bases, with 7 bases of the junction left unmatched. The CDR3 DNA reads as TGTGCCAGCGGGACAGGGGGCTTCGGAGGCTACACCTTC. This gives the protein CASGTGGFGGYTF.

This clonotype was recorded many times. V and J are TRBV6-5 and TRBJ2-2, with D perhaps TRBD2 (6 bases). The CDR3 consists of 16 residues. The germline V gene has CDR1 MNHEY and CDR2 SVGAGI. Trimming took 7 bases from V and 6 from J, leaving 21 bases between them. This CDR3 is CASTMTQGGRPGELFF. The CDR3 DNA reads TGTGCCAGCACCATGACCCAAGGAGGGAGACCCGGGGAGCTGTTTTTT.

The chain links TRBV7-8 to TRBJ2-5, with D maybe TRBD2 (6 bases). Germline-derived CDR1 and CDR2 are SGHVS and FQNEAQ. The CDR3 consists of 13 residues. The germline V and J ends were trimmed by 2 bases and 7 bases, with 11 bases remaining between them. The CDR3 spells CASSLNDGGTQYF. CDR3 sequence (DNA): TGTGCCAGCAGCTTAAATGACGGGGGGACCCAGTACTTC.

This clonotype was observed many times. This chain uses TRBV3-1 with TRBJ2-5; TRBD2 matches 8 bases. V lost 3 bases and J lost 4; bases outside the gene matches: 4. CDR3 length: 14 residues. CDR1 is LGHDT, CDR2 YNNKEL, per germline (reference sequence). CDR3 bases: TGTGCCAGCAGCCAGAGCGGGAGCATAGAGACCCAGTACTTC. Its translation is CASSQSGSIETQYF.